These 23 T cell receptor beta chains share one sample of origin, sequenced in a study of blood T cell repertoires in COVID-19. Generated by immunoSEQ multiplex PCR, the TCRdb table keeps only in-frame clones and is missing some. The sample has approximately 280,000 clones; 87% are singletons. The source material was PBMCs or T cells enriched from blood (not recorded which). Receptors were obtained from a woman in her thirties or forties who had recovered from COVID-19.

The chain has TRBV4-3 and TRBJ1-4; unclear D gene. The CDR3 consists of 15 residues. Trimming stripped 0 bases from V and 6 bases from J, with 11 bases between. Germline CDR1 is LGHNA and CDR2 is YSLEER. The CDR3 DNA is TGCGCCAGCAGCCAAGATTCCAGGCCCGATGAAAAACTGTTTTTT. Amino acid sequence: CASSQDSRPDEKLFF.

V is TRBV5-1 and J is TRBJ1-3, with no clear D. The CDR3 consists of 13 residues. Trimming took 4 bases from V and 4 from J, leaving 9 bases between them. CDR1 is SGHRS, CDR2 YFSETQ, per germline. The DNA of the CDR3 is TGCGCCAGCAGCCCCCTGAGGGGAAACACCATATATTTT. Its protein is CASSPLRGNTIYF. Combining the CDR3 with reference TRBV5-1 and TRBJ1-3 gives the whole variable domain KAGVTQTPRYLIKTRGQQVTLSCSPISGHRSVSWYQQTPGQGLQFLFEYFSETQRNKGNFPGRFSGRQFSNSRSEMNVSTLELGDSALYLCASSPLRGNTIYFGEGSWLTVV.

The rearrangement uses TRBV28 and TRBJ2-7, with 13 bases identical to TRBD2. The CDR3 runs to 16 residues. The junction had 8 bases not matched to a gene; V was cut back by 7 bases and J by 2 bases. Germline V lookup: CDR1 MDHEN, CDR2 SYDVKM. The CDR3 DNA reads TGTGCCAGCATATCCCCGGGACTAGCGGGGACCTACGAGCAGTACTTC. Protein: CASISPGLAGTYEQYF.

The chain recombines TRBV20-1 with TRBJ2-5; a possible D gene is TRBD2 (6 bases). The CDR3 is 15 residues long. Trimming stripped 3 bases from V and 1 base from J, with 15 bases between. In germline, CDR1 is DFQATT, CDR2 SNEGSKA (reference sequence). CDR3 nucleotide sequence: TGCAGTGCTAGTGTACTAGCCTCTTTCCAAGAGACCCAGTACTTC. Translation: CSASVLASFQETQYF.

The rearrangement links TRBV5-1 to TRBJ1-6; D might be TRBD1 (6 bases). The V and J ends lost 1 base and 4 bases respectively, with 12 bases between them. The CDR3 has 16 amino acids. CDR1 is SGHRS and CDR2 is YFSETQ in the germline V gene. In DNA, the CDR3 is TGCGCCAGCAGCTTGAACAGGGAAAGTTATAATTCACCCCTCCACTTT. Amino acids: CASSLNRESYNSPLHF.

Here the CDR3 reads CASSYSGGAADTQYF. The DNA for the CDR3 is TGTGCCAGCAGTTACTCCGGGGGGGCGGCAGATACGCAGTATTTT. The J gene is TRBJ2-3, the V gene TRBV6-6; 8 bases map to TRBD2. This CDR3 contains 15 residues. V lost 0 bases and J lost 4; bases outside the gene matches: 3. Germline V gene sequence: CDR1 MNHNY, CDR2 SVGAGI (reference sequence).

This clone has at least ten counts. The V call is TRBV2, the J call TRBJ1-5; TRBD1 aligns across 7 bases. The CDR3 has 15 residues. CDR1 and CDR2 from the germline V gene are SNHLY and FYNNEI. V shed 2 bases and J 4 bases; nucleotides not matched to a gene: 5. The CDR3 loop reads CASSEMAGGNQPQHF. CDR3 coding DNA: TGTGCCAGCAGTGAAATGGCAGGGGGGAATCAGCCCCAGCATTTT.

The sample holds one count of this clone. The chain uses TRBV9 and TRBJ2-1; perhaps TRBD2 as D (5 bases). Germline V lookup: CDR1 SGDLS, CDR2 YYNGEE. The CDR3 has 13 residues. The V end was cut by 0 bases, the J end by 7 bases, with 8 bases between. Here the CDR3 DNA reads TGTGCCAGCAGCGTAGGAGGACTGAATGAGCAGTTCTTC. The encoded protein is CASSVGGLNEQFF.

V is TRBV3-1 (or the pseudogene TRBV3-2) and J is TRBJ2-5; the match to TRBD2 covers 8 bases. J was trimmed by 4 bases and V by 7 bases; bases with no gene match: 14. Per the germline V gene, CDR1 is LGHDT and CDR2 is YNNKEL (reference sequence). The CDR3 has 16 residues. The CDR3 nucleotides are TGTGCCAGCACCGGGGGGCGACCCGCGGGGGGAGAGACCCAGTACTTC. This translates into CASTGGRPAGGETQYF.

The J gene is TRBJ1-5, the V gene TRBV27; D perhaps matches TRBD1 (5 bases). There are 16 residues in the CDR3. Per germline, CDR1 MNHEY and CDR2 SMNVEV (reference sequence). Trimming removed 1 base from V and 6 bases from J, with 16 bases in between. CDR3 residues: CASSLFAGPSIQPQHF. CDR3 DNA sequence: TGTGCCAGCAGTTTATTCGCGGGGCCCTCTATTCAGCCCCAGCATTTT.

The rearrangement uses TRBV4-2 and TRBJ2-2; 8 nucleotides match TRBD2. There are 15 residues in the CDR3. The trim removed 1 base at V and 6 bases at J, leaving 4 bases unmatched. Germline V lookup: CDR1 LGHNA, CDR2 YNFKEQ. CDR3 amino acids: CASSQVLAGPGELFF. The CDR3 DNA sequence: TGTGCCAGCAGCCAAGTCCTAGCGGGCCCCGGGGAGCTGTTTTTT.

This clone was seen a few times. The chain is built from TRBV19 and TRBJ1-2, with TRBD1 matching over 7 bases. V lost 4 bases and J lost 7; bases outside the gene matches: 9. The V gene's germline CDR1 is LNHDA and CDR2 SQIVND (reference sequence). The CDR3 is made up of 14 amino acids. The DNA for the CDR3 is TGTGCCAGTAGTAGGGGAGACAGGGCAGGTGGCTACACCTTC. Encoded protein: CASSRGDRAGGYTF.

The J gene is TRBJ1-1, the V gene TRBV2, with D perhaps matching TRBD1 (6 bases). Trimming shortened V by 6 bases and J by 6 bases, and 11 bases separated the two germline ends. From germline, CDR1 is SNHLY and CDR2 FYNNEI. The CDR3 contains 12 residues. The CDR3 protein is CASRGDIAEAFF. CDR3 DNA: TGTGCCAGCAGAGGGGACATTGCTGAAGCTTTCTTT. The complete variable domain, with remaining parts taken from reference TRBV2 and TRBJ1-1, reads EPEVTQTPSHQVTQMGQEVILRCVPISNHLYFYWYRQILGQKVEFLVSFYNNEISEKSEIFDDQFSVERPDGSNFTLKIRSTKLEDSAMYFCASRGDIAEAFFGQGTRLTVV.

The chain uses TRBV10-3 and TRBJ1-3, with D possibly TRBD1 on 6 matching bases. CDR3 size: 13 residues. Between the trimmed V and J ends, which lost 7 bases and 3 bases, there was a span of 10 bases. Germline V gene lookup returns CDR1 ENHRY and CDR2 SYGVKD. The CDR3 here is CAIKGESGNTIYF. DNA of the CDR3: TGTGCCATCAAGGGGGAAAGTGGAAACACCATATATTTT.

This chain joins TRBV28 and TRBJ1-3; TRBD1 is a possible D gene (6 bases). The CDR3 is 15 residues long. Germline CDR1 MDHEN, CDR2 SYDVKM. V lost 1 base to trimming and J lost 4 bases, with 11 bases between them. In DNA form, the CDR3 reads TGTGCCAGCAGTTTATTGTACAGGGCCGGAAACACCATATATTTT. Protein: CASSLLYRAGNTIYF.

The chain is built from TRBV20-1 and TRBJ2-1, with TRBD2 matching over 8 bases. After removal of 3 bases from V and 10 bases from J, the junction contained 17 bases not matched to a gene. The CDR3 has 16 residues. Germline-derived CDR1 and CDR2 are DFQATT and SNEGSKA (reference sequence). CDR3 loop: CSASRARGRPIVEQFF. The CDR3 DNA reads as TGCAGTGCTAGTAGGGCACGCGGGAGGCCCATTGTAGAGCAGTTCTTC.

The rearrangement joins TRBV5-5 to TRBJ2-2, with 7 nucleotides matching TRBD1. The CDR3 is made up of 13 amino acids. The V and J ends lost 5 bases and 8 bases, in that order; junction bases with no gene match: 6. Looked up from germline, CDR1 is SGHKS and CDR2 is YYEKEE (reference sequence). The chain's CDR3 is CASSTPDRGELFF. In DNA, the CDR3 is TGTGCCAGCAGTACGCCGGACAGGGGGGAGCTGTTTTTT.

V usage is TRBV11-2 and J usage is TRBJ2-5, with 7 nucleotides matching TRBD2. Germline values: CDR1 SGHAT, CDR2 FQNNGV. J lost 1 base, V lost 3 bases, and 8 bases had no gene match. The CDR3 extends over 16 amino acids. The CDR3 DNA reads TGTGCCAGCAGCTTTTTTGGTAGCGGGCTCCAAGAGACCCAGTACTTC. It yields the protein CASSFFGSGLQETQYF.

This chain joins TRBV7-8 and TRBJ2-5, with TRBD2 matching over 7 bases. Trimming at V came to 8 bases and at J to 5 bases, leaving 5 bases not matched to a gene. Per germline, CDR1 SGHVS and CDR2 FQNEAQ. CDR3 length equals 12 residues. In DNA form, the CDR3 reads TGTGCCAGCGGCCTCGGGGGGGAGACCCAGTACTTC. This gives the protein CASGLGGETQYF.

This clone was picked up many times. CDR3 loop: CASSSPGTYSYEQYF. In nucleotides, the CDR3 is TGTGCCAGCAGTTCCCCCGGGACTTATAGTTACGAGCAGTACTTC. The V and J genes are TRBV28 and TRBJ2-7; TRBD2 might be the D (6 bases). CDR3 length: 15 amino acids. The V and J ends lost 4 bases and 4 bases respectively, with 17 bases between them. The V gene's germline CDR1 is MDHEN and CDR2 SYDVKM.

The V call is TRBV12-3 or TRBV12-4, the J call TRBJ1-2; perhaps TRBD1 as D (5 bases). Between the trimmed V and J ends, which lost 2 bases and 5 bases, there was a span of 9 bases. The CDR3 spans 13 residues. This chain's CDR3 is CASSLIQAYGYTF. In DNA, the CDR3 is TGTGCCAGCAGTTTAATACAGGCGTATGGCTACACCTTC.

This chain links TRBV29-1 with TRBJ2-7; D uncertain. Germline CDR1 is SQVTM and CDR2 is ANQGSEA. This CDR3 contains 11 residues. Trimming took off 6 bases at V and 6 bases at J, with 12 bases between the two ends. The CDR3 bases are TGCAGCGTGCTGCAGGCCCTCGAGCAGTACTTC. It yields the protein CSVLQALEQYF.

The chain combines TRBV2 with TRBJ2-5; 10 nucleotides agree with TRBD1. CDR1 is SNHLY and CDR2 is FYNNEI in the germline V gene. CDR3 length: 13 residues. With V trimmed by 0 bases and J by 13 bases, 5 bases remained unmatched. In DNA form, the CDR3 reads TGTGCCAGCAGTGAAGCGGGACAGGGGCCACGGTACTTC. Translating it yields CASSEAGQGPRYF.